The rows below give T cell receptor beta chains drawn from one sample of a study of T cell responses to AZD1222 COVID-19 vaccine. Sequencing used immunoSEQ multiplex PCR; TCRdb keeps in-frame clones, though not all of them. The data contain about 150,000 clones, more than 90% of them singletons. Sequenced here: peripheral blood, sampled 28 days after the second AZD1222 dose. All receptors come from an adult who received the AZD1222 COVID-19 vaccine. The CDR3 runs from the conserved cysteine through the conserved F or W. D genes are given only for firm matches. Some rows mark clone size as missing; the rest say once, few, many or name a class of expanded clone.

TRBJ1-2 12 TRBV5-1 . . TGCGCCAGCAGCTTGCCGACGACCGGCTACACCTTC CASSLPTTGYTF
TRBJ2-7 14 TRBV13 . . TGTGCCAGCAGCTCGCCTCCTTACGACCACGAGCAGTACTTC CASSSPPYDHEQYF
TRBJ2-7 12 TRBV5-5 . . TGTGCCAGCAGCCCCGGACTCTACGAGCAGTACTTC CASSPGLYEQYF
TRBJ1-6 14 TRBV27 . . TGTGCCAGCAGTACCAATGGGGATAATTCACCCCTCCACTTT CASSTNGDNSPLHF
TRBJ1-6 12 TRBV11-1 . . TGTGCCAGCAGCTTACGGATGGGGCCCCTCCACTTT CASSLRMGPLHF
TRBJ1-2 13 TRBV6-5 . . TGTGCCAGCAGTTACGGAGGACAGTATGGCTACACCTTC CASSYGGQYGYTF
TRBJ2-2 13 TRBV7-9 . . TGTGCCAGCAGCTTAGTGTTCACCGGGGAGCTGTTTTTT CASSLVFTGELFF
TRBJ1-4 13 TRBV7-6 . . TGTGCCAGCAGCCTAGACACGCCCGAAAAACTGTTTTTT CASSLDTPEKLFF
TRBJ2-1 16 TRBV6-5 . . TGTGCCAGCAGTTACTCTGGAGGGCCTGGCCGCAATGAGCAGTTCTTC CASSYSGGPGRNEQFF
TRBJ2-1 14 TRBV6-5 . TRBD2 TGTGCCAGCTCACCCGGGACTAGCGACAATGAGCAGTTCTTC CASSPGTSDNEQFF
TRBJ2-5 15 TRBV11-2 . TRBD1 TGTGCCAGCAGCTCTCCCGCCGGACAGGGGGCCACCCAGTACTTC CASSSPAGQGATQYF
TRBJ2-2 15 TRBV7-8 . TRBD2 TGTGCCAGCAGCGAGGCGGGAGACGGCACCGGGGAGCTGTTTTTT CASSEAGDGTGELFF
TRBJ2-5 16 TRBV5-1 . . TGCGCCAGCAGCTCAGTTGGCTGGGCGGGACAAGAGACCCAGTACTTC CASSSVGWAGQETQYF
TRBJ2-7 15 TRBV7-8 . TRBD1 TGTGCCAGCAGCTCAATGGGCAGGGGGCTCTACGAGCAGTACTTC CASSSMGRGLYEQYF
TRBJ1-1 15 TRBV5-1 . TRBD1 TGCGCCAGCAGCTTGGTCCAGGGGGCTAGCACTGAAGCTTTCTTT CASSLVQGASTEAFF
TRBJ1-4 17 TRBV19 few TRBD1 TGTGCCAGTAGTATTGGACGCGGCAGGGACAGTAATGAAAAACTGTTTTTT CASSIGRGRDSNEKLFF
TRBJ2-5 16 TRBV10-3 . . TGTGCCATCAGTCTGGGACGGCAGTACACGCAAGAGACCCAGTACTTC CAISLGRQYTQETQYF
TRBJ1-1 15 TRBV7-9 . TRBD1 TGTGCCAGCAGCTCCAACTCGGACAGGATCCTTGAAGCTTTCTTT CASSSNSDRILEAFF
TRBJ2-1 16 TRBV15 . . TGTGCCACCAGCAGAGCGGGAGTTTTAATAGGTAATGAGCAGTTCTTC CATSRAGVLIGNEQFF
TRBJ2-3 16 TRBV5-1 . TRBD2 TGCGCCAGCAGCACCGGACTAGCGGGAGCCGTAGATACGCAGTATTTT CASSTGLAGAVDTQYF
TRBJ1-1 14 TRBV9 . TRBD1 TGTGCCAGCAGCTGGGACAGGGAGCCAACTGAAGCTTTCTTT CASSWDREPTEAFF
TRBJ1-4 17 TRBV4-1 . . TGCGCCAGCAGCCAAGATCGCCCCGGACAGCCTAATGAAAAACTGTTTTTT CASSQDRPGQPNEKLFF
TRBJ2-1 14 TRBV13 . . TGTGCCAGCAGCTTAGTGCCAGCAGAGAATATGCAGTTCTTC CASSLVPAENMQFF
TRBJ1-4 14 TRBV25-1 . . TGTGCCAGCAGGTCGACGGAGGTTAATGAAAAACTGTTTTTT CASRSTEVNEKLFF
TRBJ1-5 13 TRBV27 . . TGTGCCAGCAGTTTAGTCCGCCATCAGCCCCAGCATTTT CASSLVRHQPQHF
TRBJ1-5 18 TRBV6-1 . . TGTGCCAGCAGTGACCAGGGTTGGGATATATTTGGCAATCAGCCCCAGCATTTT CASSDQGWDIFGNQPQHF
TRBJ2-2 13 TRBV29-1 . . TGCAGCGTTGCAGATCACCACACCGGGGAGCTGTTTTTT CSVADHHTGELFF
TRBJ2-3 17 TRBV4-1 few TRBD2 TGCGCCAGCAGCCCAGAAAAGGCTAGCGGGAGGTCCGATACGCAGTATTTT CASSPEKASGRSDTQYF
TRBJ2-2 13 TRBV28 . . TGTGCCAGCAGTTTATGGGGCCCCGGGGAGCTGTTTTTT CASSLWGPGELFF
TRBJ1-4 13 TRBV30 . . TGTGCCTGGAGTTTTCGAGTCGGAGAAAAACTGTTTTTT CAWSFRVGEKLFF
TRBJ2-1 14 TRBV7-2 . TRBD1 TGTGCCAGCCGGCGGACAGGACAGTACAATGAGCAGTTCTTC CASRRTGQYNEQFF
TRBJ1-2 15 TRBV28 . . TGTGCCAGCAGTTTGACCGGCTTTCTCCCATATGGCTACACCTTC CASSLTGFLPYGYTF
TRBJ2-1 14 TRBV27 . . TGTGCCAGCAGTTTTGGCGGATGGTACAATGAGCAGTTCTTC CASSFGGWYNEQFF
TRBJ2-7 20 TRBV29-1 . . TGCAGCGTTGGTAACAGGGTCGGGGTGAGGATTTCGGGGATGTATTACGAGCAGTACTTC CSVGNRVGVRISGMYYEQYF
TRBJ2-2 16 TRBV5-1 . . TGCGCCAGCAGCACTTCACTCAGGGGGAACACCGGGGAGCTGTTTTTT CASSTSLRGNTGELFF
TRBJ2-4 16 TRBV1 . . TGCACCAGCAGCCCGCCTTGGGGCTTGGCCAAAAACATTCAGTACTTC CTSSPPWGLAKNIQYF
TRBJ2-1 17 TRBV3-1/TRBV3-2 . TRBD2 TGTGCCAGCAGCCGAACTAGCGGGAGTTTGGTCCACAATGAGCAGTTCTTC CASSRTSGSLVHNEQFF
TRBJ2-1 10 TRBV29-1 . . TGCAGCGTGTTATACAATGAGCAGTTCTTC CSVLYNEQFF
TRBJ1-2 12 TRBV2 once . TGTGCCGGTATTACCGGGAAAGGGCACTACACCTTC CAGITGKGHYTF
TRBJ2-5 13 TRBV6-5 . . TGTGCCAGAGGACCTAAGTCGCAAGAGACCCAGTACTTC CARGPKSQETQYF
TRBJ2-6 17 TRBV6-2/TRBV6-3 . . TGTGCCAGCAGTTCTCACAGGGGAGGCACTGGGGCCAACGTCCTGACTTTC CASSSHRGGTGANVLTF
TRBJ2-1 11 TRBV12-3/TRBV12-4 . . TGTGCCAGCAGCTTAGGGGGAGAGCAGTTCTTC CASSLGGEQFF
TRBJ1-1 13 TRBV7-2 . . TGTGCCAGCAGAACACAAACGAACACTGAAGCTTTCTTT CASRTQTNTEAFF
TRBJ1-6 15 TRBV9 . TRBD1 TGTGCCAGCAGCCCTAGACGGGACAGCGATTCACCCCTCCACTTT CASSPRRDSDSPLHF
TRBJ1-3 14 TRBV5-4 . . TGTGCCAGCAGCTTACAGGGCGGTGGAAACACCATATATTTT CASSLQGGGNTIYF
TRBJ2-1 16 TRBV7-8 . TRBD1 TGTGCCAGCAGCTCTCCCGAGGGACAGGGGAACAATGAGCAGTTCTTC CASSSPEGQGNNEQFF
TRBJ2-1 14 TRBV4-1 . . TGCGCCAGCAGCCAAGGGTGGGGGCACAATGAGCAGTTCTTC CASSQGWGHNEQFF
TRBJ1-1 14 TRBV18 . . TGTGCCAGCTCACTCCGGGACGGGGGGACTGAAGCTTTCTTT CASSLRDGGTEAFF
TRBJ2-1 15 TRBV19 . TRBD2 TGTGCCAGTAAGTCTAGCGGGGACTCCTACAATGAGCAGTTCTTC CASKSSGDSYNEQFF
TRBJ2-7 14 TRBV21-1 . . TGTGCCAGCAAGAGGGCGGGAGGTTCCTACGAGCAGTACTTC CASKRAGGSYEQYF
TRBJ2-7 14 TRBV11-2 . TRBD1 TGTGCCAGCAGCTTGACACAGGGGAGCCACGAGCAGTACTTC CASSLTQGSHEQYF
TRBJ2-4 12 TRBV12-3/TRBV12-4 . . TGTGCCAGCAGTTTTGGCCAAAACATTCAGTACTTC CASSFGQNIQYF
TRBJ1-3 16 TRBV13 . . TGTGCCAGCAGCTCGTACCGGGACAACTCTGGAAACACCATATATTTT CASSSYRDNSGNTIYF
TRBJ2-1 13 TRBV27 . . TGTGCCAGCAGCCCATACTCCTACAATGAGCAGTTCTTC CASSPYSYNEQFF